This T cell receptor (beta chain) originates from a study of Graves' ophthalmopathy and Graves' hyperthyroidism. The study's findings and limits: A 13-signature model separated ophthalmopathy from stable hyperthyroidism, around 90% sensitivity, around 81% specificity. The model's prediction of ophthalmopathy progression had 70.59% sensitivity and around 72% specificity.

Amplification targeted the TCR beta CDR3 regions, with RNA transcripts as the source material. The first round was an RT-PCR with HTBI primers, and the second round was a multiplex PCR. MiXCR was run by TCRdb on the multiplex PCR reads, yielding one entry per CDR3 protein. The sample lists fewer than 250,000 distinct CDR3 sequences, 25% to 30% occurring once. This clonotype has more than one count but fewer than ten. Its antigen is undetermined. Ophthalmopathy was moderately-to-severely active, CAS at least 3, NOSPECS at least 4, lasting under 3 months. Establishment of the diagnosis relied upon clinical symptoms, serum thyroxine, TRAb, thyroid ultrasound and orbital computed tomography. The clonotype originates from a man between 45 and 60 years old with Graves' ophthalmopathy. The specimen was peripheral blood.

CDR3 region: CASRRGQDHSPLHF. The DNA of the CDR3 is TGTGCCAGCAGAAGAGGTCAGGACCATTCACCCCTCCACTTT. The chain links TRBV6-2 or TRBV6-3 to TRBJ1-6; no clear D gene. This CDR3 has 14 residues. V lost 6 bases and J 8 bases, leaving 14 bases between the germline ends. CDR1 is MNHEY, CDR2 SVGEGT, per germline.